These 24 T cell receptor beta chains came from one sample sequenced in a study of long-term antiretroviral therapy in people with HIV (dated by TCRdb to 2021 to 2024). The immunoSEQ hsTCRB v3.0 assay was used at survey level resolution to sequence the TRB variable region. TCRdb provides this immuneACCESS table in a form limited to in-frame rearrangements. Some clones are lacking; in checked studies, under half of them reflect an unresolved V gene, and why the rest are absent is not known. The sample table holds some 25,000 clones, of which 80% to 90% were seen once. 9% to 10% of the sample is held by the ten biggest clonotypes. The material sequenced was unsorted PBMCs, taken 3 years after starting antiretroviral therapy. These receptors all stem from a man aged 35-49 years with HIV.

The chain recombines TRBV30 with TRBJ2-7; D not resolved. V was clipped by 4 bases and J by 5 bases, with 15 bases between them. CDR3 length: 13 residues. Germline V gene sequence: CDR1 GTSNPN, CDR2 SVGIG (reference sequence). The CDR3 loop reads CAWTQGPQDEQYF. CDR3 in DNA: TGTGCCTGGACCCAAGGGCCCCAGGACGAGCAGTACTTC.

The chain has TRBV4-3 and TRBJ2-5; the D is unclear. Germline CDR1 LGHNA, CDR2 YSLEER. This CDR3 has 12 residues. Deletions cut 0 bases from V and 4 bases from J, with 3 bases between. The CDR3 protein is CASSQEPETQYF. The CDR3 coding sequence is TGCGCCAGCAGCCAAGAGCCAGAGACCCAGTACTTC.

The rearrangement links TRBV7-2 to TRBJ2-1; 8 bases are shared with TRBD2. The CDR3 sequence is 15 residues long. The V segment lost 7 bases and the J segment 3 bases; nucleotides outside the gene matches: 8. CDR1 SGHTA and CDR2 FQGNSA come from the germline V gene. The CDR3 is CASTRPGLVYNEQFF. The DNA for the CDR3 is TGTGCCAGCACGAGACCGGGACTAGTCTACAATGAGCAGTTCTTC.

The V and J genes are TRBV5-1 and TRBJ1-2; D is unresolved. Trimming removed 4 bases from V and 2 bases from J, with 15 bases in between. The CDR3 covers 15 residues. CDR1 SGHRS and CDR2 YFSETQ come from the germline V gene. CDR3 loop: CASSPGVGGNYGYTF. The CDR3 bases are TGCGCCAGCAGCCCCGGGGTCGGCGGAAACTATGGCTACACCTTC.

This rearrangement joins TRBV5-4 to TRBJ2-1, with 9 bases aligning to TRBD2. The CDR3 runs 17 residues. Germline V gives CDR1 SGHNT, CDR2 YYREEE (reference sequence). The ends lost 3 bases at V and 10 bases at J; junction bases unmatched: 17. DNA for the CDR3: TGTGCCAGCAGCTCCCAAGGCGGGAGGGCCGAGGGTTGGGAGCAGTTCTTC. Translation: CASSSQGGRAEGWEQFF.

In its sample, this clone was seen once. This chain links TRBV18 with TRBJ1-1; TRBD1 is a possible D gene (5 bases). From germline, CDR1 is KGHSH and CDR2 LQKENI. The V gene lost 3 bases and the J gene lost 1 base, with 15 bases spanning the gap. The CDR3 runs 16 residues. The CDR3 loop reads CASSPVIAGGNTEAFF. The CDR3 region has the DNA TGTGCCAGCTCACCGGTAATAGCGGGGGGGAACACTGAAGCTTTCTTT.

The J gene is TRBJ2-5, the V gene TRBV14, with unresolved D. Trimming cost V 0 bases and J 4 bases, with 9 bases left between them. The germline V gene encodes CDR1 SGHDN and CDR2 FVKESK. This CDR3 is 14 amino acids long. CDR3 DNA sequence: TGTGCCAGCAGCCAAGAAGCAGGTCGAGAGACCCAGTACTTC. Translating gives CASSQEAGRETQYF. Complete variable domain (other parts from reference TRBV14 and TRBJ2-5): EAGVTQFPSHSVIEKGQTVTLRCDPISGHDNLYWYRRVMGKEIKFLLHFVKESKQDESGMPNNRFLAERTGGTYSTLKVQPAELEDSGVYFCASSQEAGRETQYFGPGTRLLVL.

The rearrangement joins TRBV30 to TRBJ1-5; perhaps TRBD1 as D (5 bases). Germline V gives CDR1 GTSNPN, CDR2 SVGIG (reference sequence). CDR3 length: 15 amino acids. Trimming removed 5 bases from V and 9 bases from J, with 23 bases in between. Written as DNA, the CDR3 is TGTGCCTGGTCACCCCCTCAGGGTCTGGCATCGCCCCAGCATTTT. Residues: CAWSPPQGLASPQHF.

The chain links TRBV27 to TRBJ1-2; the D gene is possibly TRBD1 (5 bases). The CDR3 sequence is 15 residues long. Trimming removed 5 bases from V and 5 bases from J, with 18 bases in between. The germline V gene encodes CDR1 MNHEY and CDR2 SMNVEV (reference sequence). The CDR3 DNA reads TGTGCCAGCAGTGTCGGGGCTACGACGGGGTATGGCTACACCTTC. Translated, it gives CASSVGATTGYGYTF.

In its sample, this clone was seen once. V usage is TRBV6-1 and J usage is TRBJ2-2; 10 positions match TRBD1. From germline, CDR1 is MNHNS and CDR2 SASEGT. The CDR3 totals 15 residues. J lost 7 bases, V lost 6 bases, and 8 bases had no gene match. CDR3 DNA: TGTGCCAGCAGCTTGACAGGGGGCGCGGGCGGGGAGCTGTTTTTT. Its protein product is CASSLTGGAGGELFF.

The CDR3 sequence is CASSSGDEQYF. The CDR3, as DNA: TGTGCCAGCAGTTCGGGGGACGAGCAGTACTTC. The chain combines TRBV27 with TRBJ2-7, with D possibly being TRBD2 (6 bases). Germline V lookup: CDR1 MNHEY, CDR2 SMNVEV (reference sequence). V dropped 4 bases and J dropped 5 bases, with 6 bases sitting between them. This CDR3 contains 11 residues.

The gene calls are TRBV6-5 and TRBJ2-7; D possibly uses TRBD1 or TRBD2 (5 bases each). CDR3 length: 15 amino acids. Trimming cost V 4 bases and J 3 bases, with 16 bases left between them. Per germline, CDR1 MNHEY and CDR2 SVGAGI. CDR3 amino acids: CASSLGRPPGYEQYF. The CDR3 DNA follows: TGTGCCAGCAGTTTGGGACGGCCCCCGGGCTACGAGCAGTACTTC.

The chain is built from TRBV7-7 and TRBJ2-3; D is perhaps TRBD1 or TRBD2 (5 bases each). The CDR3 spans 17 residues. Germline V gene lookup returns CDR1 SSHAT and CDR2 FNYEAQ (reference sequence). V lost 1 base and J 4 bases, leaving 18 bases between the germline ends. The CDR3 spells CASSLVPGPVGADTQYF. In DNA, the CDR3 is TGTGCCAGCAGCTTAGTTCCGGGGCCGGTTGGCGCAGATACGCAGTATTTT. The full variable domain, rest sourced from reference TRBV7-7 and TRBJ2-3, is GAGVSQSPRYKVTKRGQDVTLRCDPISSHATLYWYQQALGQGPEFLTYFNYEAQPDKSGLPSDRFSAERPEGSISTLTIQRTEQRDSAMYRCASSLVPGPVGADTQYFGPGTRLTVL.

The J gene is TRBJ2-5, the V gene TRBV11-2; D is ambiguous. The CDR3 is 13 amino acids. Trimming took off 2 bases at V and 1 base at J, with 5 bases between the two ends. Germline CDR1 reads SGHAT; CDR2 reads FQNNGV. The CDR3: CASSLLFQETQYF. The CDR3 DNA reads TGTGCCAGCAGCTTACTCTTCCAAGAGACCCAGTACTTC.

This chain joins TRBV6-6 and TRBJ1-4; 9 bases align to TRBD1. Trimming took 10 bases from V and 0 from J; bases not matched to a gene: 6. In germline, CDR1 is MNHNY, CDR2 SVGAGI (reference sequence). The CDR3 length is 15 residues. DNA for the CDR3: TGTGCCACCCGAGACAGGGGGGCAACTAATGAAAAACTGTTTTTT. Protein product: CATRDRGATNEKLFF.

The chain carries TRBV30 and TRBJ2-7, with D unresolved. V shed 3 bases and J shed 3 bases, with 6 bases lying between them. The germline CDR1 and CDR2 sequences are GTSNPN and SVGIG (reference sequence). The CDR3 spans 11 residues. The CDR3 DNA follows: TGTGCCTGGAGCTACTTCTACGAGCAGTACTTC. Translating it yields CAWSYFYEQYF.

The rearrangement links TRBV5-4 to TRBJ2-3; no definite D call. The CDR3 has 14 amino acids. The V gene's germline CDR1 is SGHNT and CDR2 YYREEE (reference sequence). The germline V and J ends were trimmed by 0 bases and 5 bases, with 10 bases remaining between them. The DNA for the CDR3 is TGTGCCAGCAGCTTGGGGCAGATGGGAGATACGCAGTATTTT. Translating it yields CASSLGQMGDTQYF. Using reference TRBV5-4 and TRBJ2-3 for the parts outside the CDR3, the full variable domain is ETGVTQSPTHLIKTRGQQVTLRCSSQSGHNTVSWYQQALGQGPQFIFQYYREEENGRGNFPPRFSGLQFPNYSSELNVNALELDDSALYLCASSLGQMGDTQYFGPGTRLTVL.

This clone has a handful of counts. This rearrangement joins TRBV27 to TRBJ1-4; D possibly corresponds to TRBD1 (5 bases). V was pared by 5 bases and J by 7 bases, with 11 bases between. The CDR3 loop spans 13 amino acids. Germline V gene data show CDR1 as MNHEY and CDR2 as SMNVEV (reference sequence). CDR3 residues: CASSRQGSEKLFF. CDR3 coding DNA: TGTGCCAGCAGTAGGCAGGGAAGTGAAAAACTGTTTTTT.

V gene TRBV6-6 combines with J gene TRBJ2-3; no definite D call. The ends were cut back, 5 bases at V and 4 bases at J, with 13 bases in the middle. The CDR3 consists of 14 residues. Germline V lookup: CDR1 MNHNY, CDR2 SVGAGI (reference sequence). The CDR3 spells CASSGPPLSDTQYF. Written as DNA, the CDR3 is TGTGCCAGCAGTGGCCCCCCACTTTCAGATACGCAGTATTTT.

The genes are TRBV7-8 and TRBJ1-3, with D possibly TRBD1 on 6 matching bases. The germline gives CDR1 SGHVS, CDR2 FQNEAQ. This CDR3 region has 12 residues. Trimming removed 11 bases at V and 2 bases at J, with 10 bases between. The CDR3 sequence is CASGGPGNTIYF. CDR3 bases: TGTGCCTCGGGGGGGCCTGGAAACACCATATATTTT.

This clone was found a few times. The V gene is TRBV29-1, the J gene TRBJ2-7; the D gene is possibly TRBD1 (6 bases). The V end was cut by 7 bases, the J end by 2 bases, with 24 bases between. Germline CDR1 is SQVTM and CDR2 is ANQGSEA. The CDR3 runs to 16 residues. This CDR3 is CSDERDGTPITYEQYF. Written as DNA, the CDR3 is TGCAGCGACGAAAGGGACGGGACACCTATTACCTACGAGCAGTACTTC.

This chain links TRBV7-2 with TRBJ2-5; no clear D gene. The germline V gene has CDR1 SGHTA and CDR2 FQGNSA. The CDR3 extends over 13 amino acids. The V end was cut by 6 bases, the J end by 2 bases, with 10 bases between. The CDR3 DNA is TGTGCCAGCAGAGACAAGCCTCAAGAGACCCAGTACTTC. Translating it yields CASRDKPQETQYF. Full variable domain (remainder filled in from reference TRBV7-2 and TRBJ2-5): GAGVSQSPSNKVTEKGKDVELRCDPISGHTALYWYRQSLGQGLEFLIYFQGNSAPDKSGLPSDRFSAERTGGSVSTLTIQRTQQEDSAVYLCASRDKPQETQYFGPGTRLLVL.

The chain employs TRBV5-1 and TRBJ1-2; tentative D call: TRBD1 (5 bases). Germline V CDR1 and CDR2: SGHRS, YFSETQ. The CDR3 length is 13 residues. Trimming shortened V by 7 bases and J by 2 bases, and 12 bases separated the two germline ends. The CDR3 reads CASAQEGNYGYTF. In nucleotides, the CDR3 is TGCGCCAGCGCCCAGGAGGGGAACTATGGCTACACCTTC.

This clone was recorded only once. This chain uses TRBV29-1 with TRBJ2-3, with 12 bases identical to TRBD2. Trimming took 6 bases from V and 2 from J; bases not matched to a gene: 6. Germline-derived CDR1 and CDR2 are SQVTM and ANQGSEA. This CDR3 has 15 amino acids. CDR3 protein: CSVVLAGGDTDTQYF. CDR3 bases: TGCAGCGTCGTACTAGCGGGAGGAGACACAGATACGCAGTATTTT.